This is a list of T cell receptor beta chains from one sample in a study of blood T cell repertoires in COVID-19. TCRdb's table, derived via immunoSEQ multiplex PCR, lists solely in-frame clones and lacks some. Found here are around 140,000 clones, 88% of them singletons; the top ten hold approximately 1.4%. The sample consisted of peripheral blood. The source of these receptors is a woman aged 60-70 years with acute or convalescent COVID-19. The CDR3 runs from the conserved cysteine through the conserved F or W. D genes are given only for firm matches. A row's size may be missing; if present it is once, few, many or a size class.

clone_size	v_call	d_call	j_call	cdr3_aa	cdr3_nt
.	TRBV19	.	TRBJ2-7	CASSFMLAYEQYF	TGTGCCTCCTCGTTCATGTTGGCTTACGAGCAGTACTTC
.	TRBV5-1	TRBD2	TRBJ2-3	CASSFGAGGSTDTQYF	TGCGCCAGCAGCTTCGGTGCGGGGGGTAGCACAGATACGCAGTATTTT
.	TRBV3-1/TRBV3-2	.	TRBJ2-2	CASSQRGGTGELFF	TGTGCCAGCAGCCAAAGGGGTGGCACCGGGGAGCTGTTTTTT
.	TRBV29-1	.	TRBJ1-5	CSVGFAGQEQPQHF	TGCAGCGTTGGATTTGCGGGGCAAGAGCAGCCCCAGCATTTT
few	TRBV5-4	TRBD1	TRBJ1-2	CASSLATGGAYGYTF	TGTGCCAGCAGCTTGGCCACAGGGGGCGCCTATGGCTACACCTTC
.	TRBV7-2	TRBD2	TRBJ2-3	CASSSGLAGGSDTQYF	TGTGCCAGCAGCTCAGGACTAGCGGGGGGATCAGATACGCAGTATTTT
.	TRBV12-3/TRBV12-4	.	TRBJ1-1	CASRYSMNTEAFF	TGTGCCAGCCGTTACAGTATGAACACTGAAGCTTTCTTT
.	TRBV4-2	.	TRBJ1-3	CASSQEVTHSGNTIYF	TGTGCCAGCAGCCAAGAGGTAACACACTCTGGAAACACCATATATTTT
.	TRBV13	.	TRBJ1-2	CASSLGRAAGNYGYTF	TGTGCCAGCAGCTTAGGCCGGGCAGCGGGTAACTATGGCTACACCTTC
few	TRBV19	TRBD2	TRBJ2-2	CASVAGGNTGELFF	TGTGCCTCGGTAGCGGGGGGGAACACCGGGGAGCTGTTTTTT
.	TRBV18	.	TRBJ1-4	CASSPPSVSNEKLFF	TGTGCCAGCTCACCACCCTCGGTTTCTAATGAAAAACTGTTTTTT
.	TRBV7-8	.	TRBJ1-3	CASSLAGRLGNTIYF	TGTGCCAGCAGCTTAGCGGGGCGTCTGGGAAACACCATATATTTT
.	TRBV2	.	TRBJ2-2	CASRKLAGSTGELFF	TGTGCCAGCAGGAAACTAGCTGGTAGCACCGGGGAGCTGTTTTTT
.	TRBV5-1	TRBD2	TRBJ2-7	CASSLGLAGPYEQYF	TGCGCCAGCAGCTTGGGCCTAGCGGGGCCCTACGAGCAGTACTTC
.	TRBV7-8	TRBD2	TRBJ2-7	CASNPSPLSGARYEQYF	TGTGCCAGCAACCCCTCACCCCTGAGCGGGGCCCGCTACGAGCAGTACTTC
once	TRBV18	.	TRBJ2-1	CASSLTGGGNEQFF	TGTGCCAGCTCACTTACGGGGGGCGGGAATGAGCAGTTCTTC
once	TRBV5-1	.	TRBJ2-2	CASSFFRGNTGELFF	TGCGCCAGCAGCTTTTTCAGGGGAAACACCGGGGAGCTGTTTTTT
.	TRBV7-9	.	TRBJ2-1	CASSPPLIGGRYNEQFF	TGTGCCAGCAGCCCCCCCCTAATCGGGGGGCGGTACAATGAGCAGTTCTTC
.	TRBV7-2	.	TRBJ1-1	CASSLPGSGAFF	TGTGCCAGCAGCTTACCTGGATCGGGGGCTTTCTTT
.	TRBV13	.	TRBJ2-7	CASSFYDREYEQYF	TGTGCCAGCAGCTTCTACGACAGAGAGTACGAGCAGTACTTC
.	TRBV7-9	TRBD1	TRBJ1-4	CASSFDRGPNEKLFF	TGTGCCAGCAGCTTCGACAGGGGGCCGAATGAAAAACTGTTTTTT
.	TRBV7-8	TRBD2	TRBJ2-7	CASSLRLAGGPSYEQYF	TGTGCCAGCAGCTTACGACTAGCGGGGGGACCCTCCTACGAGCAGTACTTC
.	TRBV4-1	.	TRBJ2-3	CASSQEARPNTDTQYF	TGCGCCAGCAGCCAAGAAGCCAGGCCCAACACAGATACGCAGTATTTT
.	TRBV5-8	.	TRBJ1-4	CASSFWGGYNEKLFF	TGTGCCAGCAGCTTTTGGGGGGGTTATAATGAAAAACTGTTTTTT
.	TRBV6-2/TRBV6-3	TRBD1	TRBJ2-2	CASSRDRRTGELFF	TGTGCCAGCAGTCGGGACAGAAGAACCGGGGAGCTGTTTTTT
.	TRBV7-3	TRBD1	TRBJ1-1	CASSRTGGTEAFF	TGTGCCAGCAGCCGGACAGGGGGCACTGAAGCTTTCTTT
.	TRBV5-1	TRBD1	TRBJ2-3	CASHKGQGSTDTQYF	TGCGCCAGCCACAAGGGACAGGGGAGCACAGATACGCAGTATTTT
.	TRBV3-1/TRBV3-2	.	TRBJ1-5	CASSHNPGEGNQPQHF	TGTGCCAGCAGCCACAACCCCGGGGAAGGCAATCAGCCCCAGCATTTT
.	TRBV6-5	.	TRBJ2-7	CASSFDGGPGEQYF	TGTGCCAGCAGTTTTGACGGGGGACCCGGAGAGCAGTACTTC
.	TRBV6-6	TRBD1	TRBJ1-2	CASVQLDRRNGYTF	TGTGCCAGCGTCCAGCTGGACAGGCGGAATGGCTACACCTTC
.	TRBV4-2	TRBD1	TRBJ1-1	CASSFGQGANTEAFF	TGTGCCAGCAGCTTTGGACAGGGAGCGAACACTGAAGCTTTCTTT
.	TRBV3-1/TRBV3-2	.	TRBJ1-5	CASSPNFGGDQPQHF	TGTGCCAGCAGCCCAAATTTTGGAGGGGATCAGCCCCAGCATTTT
once	TRBV6-6	TRBD1	TRBJ2-1	CASSLGQGGYDEQFF	TGTGCCAGCAGTTTAGGACAGGGGGGGTACGATGAGCAGTTCTTC
once	TRBV7-9	.	TRBJ1-5	CASSLGGGSQPQHF	TGTGCCAGCAGCTTGGGGGGTGGGAGTCAGCCCCAGCATTTT
.	TRBV6-6	TRBD2	TRBJ2-7	CASVLAGGSEQYF	TGTGCCAGCGTCCTAGCGGGGGGTAGCGAGCAGTACTTC
.	TRBV12-5	.	TRBJ1-6	CASGLVMDRGGYNSPLHF	TGTGCTAGTGGTTTGGTAATGGACCGGGGTGGGTATAATTCACCCCTCCACTTT
.	TRBV6-5	.	TRBJ1-2	CASSSGDTKNYGYTF	TGTGCCAGCAGTTCGGGAGACACTAAAAACTATGGCTACACCTTC
.	TRBV27	.	TRBJ1-1	CASSLHTGKSAEAFF	TGTGCCAGCAGTTTGCATACCGGCAAAAGCGCTGAAGCTTTCTTT
.	TRBV7-2	.	TRBJ1-1	CASSRLLRLTEAFF	TGTGCCAGCAGTAGACTTCTTCGTCTCACTGAAGCTTTCTTT
.	TRBV2	.	TRBJ1-5	CASSRTVTSNQPQHF	TGTGCCAGCAGTCGGACAGTCACAAGCAATCAGCCCCAGCATTTT
.	TRBV4-3	TRBD2	TRBJ2-1	CASSQTSGGAQDEQFF	TGCGCCAGCAGCCAGACTAGCGGGGGGGCCCAGGATGAGCAGTTCTTC
few	TRBV18	.	TRBJ1-1	CASSPYTRNTEAFF	TGTGCCAGCTCACCGTATACAAGGAACACTGAAGCTTTCTTT